The T cell receptor beta chain under discussion was sequenced for a study of OX40 agonist ivuxolimab in advanced cancers. Comments on this clone: Its antigen is still unknown.

J gave up 5 bases and V 7 bases, and 8 bases lay outside the gene matches. The length of the CDR3 is 13 residues. The germline CDR1 and CDR2 sequences are SGHRS and YFSETQ. The data were produced by immunoSEQ multiplex PCR, yet TCRdb's version contains in-frame clones alone and is incomplete. The repertoire holds around 100,000 clones, with roughly nine tenths as singletons. Study observations and caveats: A proportion of nonresponders additionally exhibited low normalized T-cell clonal expansion.

Patients with autoimmune history or systemic immunosuppression were excluded. The sequence was obtained from an adult with an advanced solid tumor such as melanoma, head and neck, liver or kidney cancer. Specimen: CD4+ or CD8+ T cells sorted from blood, collected in a trial of the OX40 agonist ivuxolimab. V is TRBV5-1 and J is TRBJ2-5; 7 nucleotides agree with TRBD1. CDR3: CASYRGREETQYF. The CDR3 bases are TGCGCCAGCTATAGGGGGCGAGAGGAGACCCAGTACTTC.